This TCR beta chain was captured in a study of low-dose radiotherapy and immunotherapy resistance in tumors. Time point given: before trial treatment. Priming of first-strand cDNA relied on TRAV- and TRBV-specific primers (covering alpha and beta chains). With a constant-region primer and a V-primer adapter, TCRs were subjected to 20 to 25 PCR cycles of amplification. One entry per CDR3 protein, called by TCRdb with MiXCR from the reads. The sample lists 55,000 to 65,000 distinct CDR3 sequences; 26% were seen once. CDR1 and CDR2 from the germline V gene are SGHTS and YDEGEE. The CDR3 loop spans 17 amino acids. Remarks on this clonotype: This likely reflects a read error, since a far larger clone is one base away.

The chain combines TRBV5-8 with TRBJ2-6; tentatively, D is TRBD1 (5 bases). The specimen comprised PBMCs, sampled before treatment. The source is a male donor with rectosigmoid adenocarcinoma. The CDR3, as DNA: TGTGCCAGCAGCTTGGCTTCTCAGGTCTCTGGGGCCAACATCCTGACTTTC. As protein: CASSLASQVSGANILTF.